These T cell receptor beta chains were read from a single sample in a study of beta chain features in type 1 diabetes. Generated by immunoSEQ multiplex PCR, the TCRdb table keeps only in-frame clones and is missing some. This repertoire shows about 930,000 clones, about a sixth found once; its top ten account for around 0.02%. Sequenced material: naive CD4+ T cells from blood. These TCRs come from a young woman in good health. Each CDR3 is given without its conserved first and last residue. Each record gives: V gene, J gene, CDR3 protein.

V: TRBV5-4; J: TRBJ2-6; CDR3: ASSPVGARSGANVLT
V: TRBV28; J: TRBJ2-7; CDR3: ASRQTKAGDYEQY
V: TRBV28; J: TRBJ2-3; CDR3: ASSRSGRYRHTQY
V: TRBV28; J: TRBJ2-2; CDR3: ASSRSGLPTGELF
V: TRBV19; J: TRBJ2-3; CDR3: ASSRRRGADTQY
V: TRBV15; J: TRBJ2-7; CDR3: ATSRGGTPSYEQY
V: TRBV7-2; J: TRBJ2-1; CDR3: ASSLYWDEQF
V: TRBV6-6; J: TRBJ1-1; CDR3: ASSYSANTEAF
V: TRBV4-2; J: TRBJ2-3; CDR3: ASSQDHAGLAGVNDTQY
V: TRBV20-1; J: TRBJ1-2; CDR3: SARLDRGYT
V: TRBV7-9; J: TRBJ2-1; CDR3: ASSLRGGVSAEINEQF
V: TRBV5-6; J: TRBJ2-2; CDR3: ASSLSTGELF
V: TRBV7-8; J: TRBJ2-1; CDR3: ASSTTSGTRSVGEQF
V: TRBV18; J: TRBJ2-7; CDR3: ASSPGTSGYEQY
V: TRBV15; J: TRBJ2-1; CDR3: ATSRGHGNEQF
V: TRBV10-3; J: TRBJ1-2; CDR3: AIRQGAGSGGYT
V: TRBV6-6; J: TRBJ2-5; CDR3: ASIFSGVSQETQY
V: TRBV6-1; J: TRBJ2-2; CDR3: ASRPRWLSGELF
V: TRBV18; J: TRBJ2-7; CDR3: ASSPGRAHEQY
V: TRBV5-1; J: TRBJ1-1; CDR3: ASSLAPLGTAEAF
V: TRBV6-6; J: TRBJ2-7; CDR3: ASSYGVGRYEQY
V: TRBV9; J: TRBJ2-3; CDR3: ASRAGTRSTDTQY
V: TRBV7-2; J: TRBJ2-7; CDR3: ASSLSAGGESQY
V: TRBV18; J: TRBJ2-3; CDR3: ASSVRQDLSTQY
V: TRBV10-3; J: TRBJ2-3; CDR3: AIGVAGGLDTQY
V: TRBV10-1; J: TRBJ2-3; CDR3: ASSSSGSSYTQY
V: TRBV4-3; J: TRBJ2-3; CDR3: ASSQEKARGGYTNTQY
V: TRBV10-3; J: TRBJ1-1; CDR3: AIRGGTNPMNTEAF
V: TRBV28; J: TRBJ2-3; CDR3: ASSITGVPTDTQY
V: TRBV5-1; J: TRBJ2-7; CDR3: ASSRTSGRIDEQY
V: TRBV6-6; J: TRBJ1-5; CDR3: ASCKQRGTSGQPQH
V: TRBV5-4; J: TRBJ2-3; CDR3: ASSLGLADTDTQY
V: TRBV4-3; J: TRBJ2-7; CDR3: ASSQDRSGRADEQY
V: TRBV4-1; J: TRBJ1-5; CDR3: ASSRRGDSNQPQH
V: TRBV10-3; J: TRBJ2-2; CDR3: AIRPGQGDPGELF
V: TRBV4-1; J: TRBJ1-5; CDR3: ASSQPGNQPQH
V: TRBV5-4; J: TRBJ2-3; CDR3: ASSPPAGDTQY
V: TRBV6-5; J: TRBJ2-1; CDR3: ASSSPTAGYNEQF
V: TRBV4-2; J: TRBJ2-2; CDR3: ASSHLGGLDTGELF
V: TRBV4-2; J: TRBJ2-5; CDR3: ASSQAQDREETQY
V: TRBV7-9; J: TRBJ2-5; CDR3: ASSRGGGETQY